Listed here are 7 T cell receptor beta chains from one sample, sequenced in a study of T cell changes during pregnancy in multiple sclerosis. Only in-frame clones appear in the TCRdb table, and some are missing; sequencing was by immunoSEQ multiplex PCR. The sample has around 40,000 clones, 91% seen once; the top ten hold roughly 6%. Sequenced here: CD8+ T cells from peripheral blood mononuclear cells, sampled in the second trimester of pregnancy. The source of these receptors is a female donor with multiple sclerosis, enrolled in a pregnancy study.

This clone was detected only once. V is TRBV27 and J is TRBJ2-1, with D tentatively TRBD1 (6 bases). The CDR3 spans 14 residues. Germline CDR1 and CDR2: MNHEY and SMNVEV (reference sequence). Trimming took off 7 bases at V and 6 bases at J, with 16 bases between the two ends. CDR3 region: CASNFLRGGNEQFF. CDR3 in DNA: TGTGCCAGCAATTTTCTGAGAGGGGGCAATGAGCAGTTCTTC.

The genes are TRBV7-9 and TRBJ1-1; 9 positions agree with TRBD1. Germline-derived CDR1 and CDR2 are SEHNR and FQNEAQ (reference sequence). CDR3 size: 14 residues. J was trimmed by 4 bases and V by 5 bases; bases with no gene match: 5. CDR3 loop: CASSLDRGATEAFF. The CDR3 region has the DNA TGTGCCAGCAGCCTAGACAGGGGGGCCACTGAAGCTTTCTTT.

The chain couples TRBV5-4 to TRBJ2-2; 12 nucleotides match TRBD2. J lost 5 bases, V lost 3 bases, and 11 bases had no gene match. Per germline, CDR1 SGHNT and CDR2 YYREEE (reference sequence). This CDR3 region has 18 residues. CDR3: CASSSVTSGRERTGELFF. The CDR3 DNA reads TGTGCCAGCAGCTCTGTGACTAGCGGGAGAGAACGGACCGGGGAGCTGTTTTTT. The variable domain in full, completed from reference TRBV5-4 and TRBJ2-2, reads ETGVTQSPTHLIKTRGQQVTLRCSSQSGHNTVSWYQQALGQGPQFIFQYYREEENGRGNFPPRFSGLQFPNYSSELNVNALELDDSALYLCASSSVTSGRERTGELFFGEGSRLTVL.

This chain connects TRBV9 to TRBJ1-2, with D maybe TRBD1 (5 bases). In germline, CDR1 is SGDLS, CDR2 YYNGEE. Deletions cut 0 bases from V and 2 bases from J, with 8 bases between. The CDR3 has 14 residues. The CDR3 DNA follows: TGTGCCAGCAGCGTAGCCCAGGGAAACTATGGCTACACCTTC. Its translation is CASSVAQGNYGYTF.

This clone was counted only a few times. The chain uses TRBV28 and TRBJ2-1, with TRBD1 matching over 9 bases. Germline loops: CDR1 MDHEN, CDR2 SYDVKM. The J segment lost 6 bases and the V segment lost 5 bases, leaving 17 bases of the junction unmatched. The CDR3 extends over 18 amino acids. CDR3 in DNA: TGTGCCAGCAGTATACCATGGACTACCGGGACAGGGCTCAATGAGCAGTTCTTC. Translated: CASSIPWTTGTGLNEQFF. The variable domain in full, completed from reference TRBV28 and TRBJ2-1, reads DVKVTQSSRYLVKRTGEKVFLECVQDMDHENMFWYRQDPGLGLRLIYFSYDVKMKEKGDIPEGYSVSREKKERFSLILESASTNQTSMYLCASSIPWTTGTGLNEQFFGPGTRLTVL.

The chain employs TRBV27 and TRBJ2-3, with D tentatively TRBD2 (5 bases). Germline assignment: CDR1 MNHEY and CDR2 SMNVEV (reference sequence). The length of the CDR3 is 15 residues. The V end was cut by 0 bases, the J end by 4 bases, with 11 bases between. As DNA, the CDR3 is TGTGCCAGCAGTTTATCTGTCGGGGTCTCAGATACGCAGTATTTT. Translated: CASSLSVGVSDTQYF.

This clone was recorded once. The chain has TRBV25-1 and TRBJ2-1, with TRBD2 matching 11 bases. Germline trimming cut 7 bases from V and 7 bases from J; bases unmatched to any gene: 9. CDR3 length: 15 residues. Per the germline V gene, CDR1 is MGHDK and CDR2 is SYGVNS. CDR3 protein: CASTPTSGAGNEQFF. The CDR3 nucleotides read TGTGCCAGCACTCCGACTAGCGGGGCAGGAAATGAGCAGTTCTTC.